This TCR beta chain was profiled in a study of shared clonotypes between healthy human individuals. The V end lost 6 bases, the J end lost 2 bases, and 8 bases lay between the germline ends. CDR3 length equals 12 residues. The germline gives CDR1 SQVTM, CDR2 ANQGSEA. Profiled with immunoSEQ multiplex PCR; TCRdb holds only in-frame clones, not every one. The sample records 400,000 to 600,000 clones, roughly 77% being singletons. The sequence came from a woman aged 40 to 50 in good health. Some clones in this sample may be carry-over from other donors' samples. Sequencing was done on a sample of PBMCs. This sequence joins TRBV29-1 and TRBJ2-1, with unresolved D. The CDR3 spells CSVSVTYNEQFF. For the CDR3, the DNA is TGCAGCGTCTCAGTGACCTACAATGAGCAGTTCTTC.